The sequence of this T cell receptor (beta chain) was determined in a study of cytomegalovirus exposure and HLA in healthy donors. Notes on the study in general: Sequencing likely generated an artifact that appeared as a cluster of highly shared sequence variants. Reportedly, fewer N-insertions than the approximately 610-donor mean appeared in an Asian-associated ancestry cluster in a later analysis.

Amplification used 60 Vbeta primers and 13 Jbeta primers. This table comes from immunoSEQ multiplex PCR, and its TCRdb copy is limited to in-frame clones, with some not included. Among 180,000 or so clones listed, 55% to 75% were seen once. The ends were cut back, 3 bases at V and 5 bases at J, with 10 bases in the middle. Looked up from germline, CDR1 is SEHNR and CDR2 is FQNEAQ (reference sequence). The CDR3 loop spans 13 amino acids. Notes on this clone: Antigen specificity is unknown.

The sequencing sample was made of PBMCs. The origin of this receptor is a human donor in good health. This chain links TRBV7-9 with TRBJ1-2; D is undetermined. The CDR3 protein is CASSFYDTYGYTF. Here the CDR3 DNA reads TGTGCCAGCAGCTTTTACGACACATATGGCTACACCTTC.